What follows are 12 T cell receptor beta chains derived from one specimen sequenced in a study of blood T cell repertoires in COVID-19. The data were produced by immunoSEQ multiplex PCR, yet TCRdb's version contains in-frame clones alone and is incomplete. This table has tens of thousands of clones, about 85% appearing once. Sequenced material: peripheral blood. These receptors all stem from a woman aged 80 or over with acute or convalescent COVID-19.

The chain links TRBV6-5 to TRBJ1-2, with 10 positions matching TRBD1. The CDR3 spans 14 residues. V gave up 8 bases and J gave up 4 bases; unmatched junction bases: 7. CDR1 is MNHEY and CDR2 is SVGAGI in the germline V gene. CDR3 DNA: TGTGCCAGCTCGCCAGGGACAGGGGTCTATGGCTACACCTTC. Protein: CASSPGTGVYGYTF.

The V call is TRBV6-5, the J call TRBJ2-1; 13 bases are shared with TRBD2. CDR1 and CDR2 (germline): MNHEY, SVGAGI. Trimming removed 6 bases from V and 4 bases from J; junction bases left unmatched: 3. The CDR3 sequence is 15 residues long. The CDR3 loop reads CASRLAGGQYNEQFF. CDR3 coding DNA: TGTGCCAGCAGACTAGCGGGGGGGCAGTACAATGAGCAGTTCTTC.

CDR3 DNA sequence: TGTGCCAGCAGCTTGGGGGGGACTGTATTTGGAAACACCATATATTTT. Translating it yields CASSLGGTVFGNTIYF. V gene TRBV5-4 combines with J gene TRBJ1-3; D possibly corresponds to TRBD1 (5 bases). Trimming pared 0 bases from V and 3 bases from J, leaving 13 bases between. The germline gives CDR1 SGHNT, CDR2 YYREEE (reference sequence). The CDR3 sequence is 16 residues long.

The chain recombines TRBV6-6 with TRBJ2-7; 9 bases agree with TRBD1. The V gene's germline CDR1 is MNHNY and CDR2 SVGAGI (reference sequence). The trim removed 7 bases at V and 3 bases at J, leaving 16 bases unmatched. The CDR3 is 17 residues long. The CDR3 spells CASTRNMGGTGYYEQYF. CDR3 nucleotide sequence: TGTGCCAGCACTCGAAATATGGGAGGGACAGGGTACTACGAGCAGTACTTC.

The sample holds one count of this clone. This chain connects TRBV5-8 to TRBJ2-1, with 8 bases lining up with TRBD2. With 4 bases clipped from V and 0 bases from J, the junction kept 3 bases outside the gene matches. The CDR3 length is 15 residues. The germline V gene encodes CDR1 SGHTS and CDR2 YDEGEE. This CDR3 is CASSRGGSSYNEQFF. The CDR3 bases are TGTGCCAGCAGCCGCGGGGGGAGCTCCTACAATGAGCAGTTCTTC. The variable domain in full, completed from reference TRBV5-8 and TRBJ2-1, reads EAGVTQSPTHLIKTRGQQATLRCSPISGHTSVYWYQQALGLGLQFLLWYDEGEERNRGNFPPRFSGRQFPNYSSELNVNALELEDSALYLCASSRGGSSYNEQFFGPGTRLTVL.

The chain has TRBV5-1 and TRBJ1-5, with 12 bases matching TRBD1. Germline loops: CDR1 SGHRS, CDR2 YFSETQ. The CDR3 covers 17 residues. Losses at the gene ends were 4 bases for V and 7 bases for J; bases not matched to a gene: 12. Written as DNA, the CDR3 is TGCGCCAGCAGCAAAACTCCGGGACAGGGGGCAGGGCAGCCCCAGCATTTT. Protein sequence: CASSKTPGQGAGQPQHF.

DNA for the CDR3: TGTGCCAGTAGTATACAGGGTAGGGGCGCTGAAGCTTTCTTT. Its translation: CASSIQGRGAEAFF. This chain connects TRBV19 to TRBJ1-1; weak D call: TRBD1 (5 bases). The V and J ends lost 2 bases and 6 bases respectively, with 13 bases between them. Looked up from germline, CDR1 is LNHDA and CDR2 is SQIVND (reference sequence). CDR3 size: 14 residues.

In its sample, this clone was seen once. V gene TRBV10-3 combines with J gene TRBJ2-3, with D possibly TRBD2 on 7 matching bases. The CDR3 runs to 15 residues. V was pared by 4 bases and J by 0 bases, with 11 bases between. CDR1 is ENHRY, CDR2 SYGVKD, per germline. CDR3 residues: CAISVGGASTDTQYF. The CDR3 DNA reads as TGTGCCATCAGTGTTGGGGGGGCTAGCACAGATACGCAGTATTTT.

The CDR3 region is CASIPHGGIYNEQFF. CDR3 nucleotides: TGTGCCAGCATTCCCCACGGGGGGATCTACAATGAGCAGTTCTTC. The rearrangement uses TRBV27 and TRBJ2-1; 7 bases line up with TRBD2. Germline CDR1 MNHEY, CDR2 SMNVEV (reference sequence). Trimming removed 7 bases from V and 3 bases from J; junction bases left unmatched: 9. CDR3 length: 15 residues.

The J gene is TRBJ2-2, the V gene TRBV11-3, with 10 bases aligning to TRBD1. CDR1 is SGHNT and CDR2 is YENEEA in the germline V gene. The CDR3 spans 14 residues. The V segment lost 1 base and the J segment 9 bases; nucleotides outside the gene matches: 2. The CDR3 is CASSLGDRGRELFF. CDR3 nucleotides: TGTGCCAGCAGCTTAGGGGACAGGGGTCGGGAGCTGTTTTTT.

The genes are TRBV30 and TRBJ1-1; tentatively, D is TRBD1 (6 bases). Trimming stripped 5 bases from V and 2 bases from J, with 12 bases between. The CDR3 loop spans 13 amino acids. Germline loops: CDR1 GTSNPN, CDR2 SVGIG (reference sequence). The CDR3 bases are TGTGCCTGGGGTAGGGGACAAAACACTGAAGCTTTCTTT. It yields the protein CAWGRGQNTEAFF.

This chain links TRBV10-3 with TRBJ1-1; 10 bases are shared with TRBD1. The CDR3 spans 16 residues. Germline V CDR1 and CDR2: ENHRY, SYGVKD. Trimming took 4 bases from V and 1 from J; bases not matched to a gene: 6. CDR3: CAISAGDRGSNTEAFF. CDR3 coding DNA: TGTGCCATCAGTGCTGGGGACAGGGGCTCGAACACTGAAGCTTTCTTT.